What follows are 22 T cell receptor beta chains derived from one specimen sequenced in a study of graft-versus-host responses after intestinal transplantation. Graft-derived tissue was subjected to processing to liberate intraepithelial and lamina propria lymphocytes. TCRdb's copy holds only in-frame clones and misses some; the assay was immunoSEQ multiplex PCR. Among roughly 4,800 clones, less than 90% were seen once, and the ten largest hold approximately 10%. This specimen was ileum tissue, taken 156 days after intestinal transplant. These receptors all stem from a human patient who received an intestinal transplant, so some T cells may come from the graft donor.

This sequence joins TRBV5-4 and TRBJ2-5; D gene uncertain. Trimming left V 0 bases short and J 1 base short, with 13 bases between. The CDR3 is made up of 16 amino acids. Per germline, CDR1 SGHNT and CDR2 YYREEE (reference sequence). CDR3 loop: CASSLGGTPVQETQYF. The CDR3 region has the DNA TGTGCCAGCAGCTTGGGCGGCACGCCCGTCCAAGAGACCCAGTACTTC. Based on the CDR3 plus reference TRBV5-4 and TRBJ2-5, the full variable domain is ETGVTQSPTHLIKTRGQQVTLRCSSQSGHNTVSWYQQALGQGPQFIFQYYREEENGRGNFPPRFSGLQFPNYSSELNVNALELDDSALYLCASSLGGTPVQETQYFGPGTRLLVL.

This CDR3 reads CASSSTLEGGSYEQYF. The CDR3 DNA follows: TGTGCCAGCAGCTCCACCCTCGAGGGGGGCTCCTACGAGCAGTACTTC. The genes are TRBV14 and TRBJ2-7; D may be TRBD1 or TRBD2 (6 bases each). The germline gives CDR1 SGHDN, CDR2 FVKESK. There are 16 residues in the CDR3. The V end was cut by 5 bases, the J end by 0 bases, with 17 bases between.

V is TRBV6-6 and J is TRBJ1-4, with TRBD1 identical over 7 bases. Germline loops: CDR1 MNHNY, CDR2 SVGAGI (reference sequence). The CDR3 is 14 residues long. Germline trimming cut 5 bases from V and 10 bases from J; bases unmatched to any gene: 10. DNA for the CDR3: TGTGCCAGCAGTACCACAGGGGTCGGCGGAAAACTGTTTTTT. Amino acid sequence: CASSTTGVGGKLFF.

The chain has TRBV5-1 and TRBJ1-2, with D maybe TRBD1 (5 bases). V lost 3 bases, J lost 3 bases, and 18 bases lay in between. The germline V gene has CDR1 SGHRS and CDR2 YFSETQ. CDR3 size: 16 residues. This CDR3 reads CASSSGGTPSHYGYTF. DNA of the CDR3: TGCGCCAGCAGCTCCGGGGGGACCCCTTCTCACTATGGCTACACCTTC.

This CDR3 is CATRIMGGLETEAFF. The CDR3 DNA follows: TGTGCCACCAGAATCATGGGGGGATTAGAAACTGAAGCTTTCTTT. V usage is TRBV19 and J usage is TRBJ1-1, with TRBD1 as a possible D gene (5 bases). The V end was cut by 10 bases, the J end by 5 bases, with 23 bases between. Looked up from germline, CDR1 is LNHDA and CDR2 is SQIVND (reference sequence). The CDR3 runs 15 residues.

The CDR3 loop reads CASRLGGSSGESYEQYF. The CDR3 coding sequence is TGTGCAAGTCGCTTAGGAGGGTCTAGCGGGGAGTCCTACGAGCAGTACTTC. This chain connects TRBV12-2 to TRBJ2-5; the D call TRBD2 from the table was never checked on the DNA. Judging by the DNA end, TRBJ2-7 fits better; the J call may be wrong. TRBV12-2 is listed as a pseudogene. The CDR3 consists of 17 residues.

The V gene is TRBV11-2, the J gene TRBJ1-5; 9 bases are a match to TRBD1. The CDR3 runs 18 residues. Trimming at V came to 5 bases and at J to 1 base, leaving 12 bases not matched to a gene. Germline CDR1 reads SGHAT; CDR2 reads FQNNGV. The CDR3 DNA sequence: TGTGCCAGCAGCCACCGGACAGGGGAGGTGGGAAGCAATCAGCCCCAGCATTTT. This gives the protein CASSHRTGEVGSNQPQHF.

The chain employs TRBV9 and TRBJ2-3; D remains ambiguous. Germline V CDR1 and CDR2: SGDLS, YYNGEE. Trimming pared 0 bases from V and 2 bases from J, leaving 7 bases between. The CDR3 consists of 14 residues. This CDR3 reads CASSVVADTDTQYF. CDR3 in DNA: TGTGCCAGCAGCGTAGTCGCAGACACAGATACGCAGTATTTT.

This clone counts as large. V usage is TRBV5-8 and J usage is TRBJ1-1; D remains ambiguous. CDR1 is SGHTS, CDR2 YDEGEE, per germline. Trimming pared 2 bases from V and 2 bases from J, leaving 10 bases between. This CDR3 has 14 residues. The CDR3 DNA sequence: TGTGCCAGCAGCTTACTAATAATCAACACTGAAGCTTTCTTT. Amino acid sequence: CASSLLIINTEAFF.

The rearrangement uses TRBV19 and TRBJ1-2; D possibly corresponds to TRBD1 (6 bases). V was cut by 7 bases and J by 1 base, with 10 bases left in between. Looked up from germline, CDR1 is LNHDA and CDR2 is SQIVND (reference sequence). There are 13 residues in the CDR3. The DNA of the CDR3 is TGTGCCAGTAATGAACAGGGTAACTATGGCTACACCTTC. This translates into CASNEQGNYGYTF.

The gene calls are TRBV28 and TRBJ2-7; D is unclear. Germline V lookup: CDR1 MDHEN, CDR2 SYDVKM. This CDR3 region has 10 residues. V shed 5 bases and J shed 4 bases, with 3 bases lying between them. The CDR3 reads CASSGYEQYF. The CDR3 nucleotides are TGTGCCAGCAGTGGGTACGAGCAGTACTTC. Full variable domain (outside the CDR3, taken from reference TRBV28 and TRBJ2-7): DVKVTQSSRYLVKRTGEKVFLECVQDMDHENMFWYRQDPGLGLRLIYFSYDVKMKEKGDIPEGYSVSREKKERFSLILESASTNQTSMYLCASSGYEQYFGPGTRLTVT.

This chain uses TRBV5-1 with TRBJ1-4, with a possible D match to TRBD1 (6 bases). The V end lost 5 bases, the J end lost 4 bases, and 12 bases lay between the germline ends. Germline V CDR1 and CDR2: SGHRS, YFSETQ. The CDR3 is made up of 14 amino acids. The CDR3, as DNA: TGCGCCAGCAGTTCGGACAGTTTTAATGAAAAACTGTTTTTT. Translating gives CASSSDSFNEKLFF.

The genes are TRBV7-9 and TRBJ1-6, with D tentatively TRBD1 (6 bases). This CDR3 has 17 residues. V lost 2 bases and J lost 0, with 11 bases in between. Germline lookup yields CDR1 SEHNR and CDR2 FQNEAQ (reference sequence). The CDR3 region has the DNA TGTGCCAGCAGCTTAACCACAGGGAGCTCCTATAATTCACCCCTCCACTTT. It codes for CASSLTTGSSYNSPLHF.

The chain has TRBV25-1 and TRBJ1-1; no reliable D call. This CDR3 region has 12 residues. V was cut by 4 bases and J by 1 base, with 4 bases left in between. Per the germline V gene, CDR1 is MGHDK and CDR2 is SYGVNS. The CDR3 is CASSAKNTEAFF. CDR3 DNA sequence: TGTGCCAGCAGTGCCAAGAACACTGAAGCTTTCTTT.

This clone is large by share. V is TRBV6-5 and J is TRBJ2-7; 10 bases are a match to TRBD1. This CDR3 comprises 16 residues. Germline CDR1 reads MNHEY; CDR2 reads SVGAGI. Germline trimming cut 0 bases from V and 4 bases from J; bases unmatched to any gene: 6. This CDR3 is CASSYSTGTGVYEQYF. The CDR3 nucleotides are TGTGCCAGCAGTTACTCGACCGGGACAGGGGTTTACGAGCAGTACTTC.

The chain combines TRBV28 with TRBJ2-5, with 10 nucleotides matching TRBD1. Per germline, CDR1 MDHEN and CDR2 SYDVKM. V dropped 5 bases and J dropped 4; count of bases not matched to a gene: 7. This CDR3 has 15 amino acids. The CDR3 loop is CASSHGTGDAETQYF. CDR3 DNA: TGTGCCAGCAGTCATGGGACAGGGGACGCAGAGACCCAGTACTTC. Supplemented by reference TRBV28 and TRBJ2-5, the full variable domain reads DVKVTQSSRYLVKRTGEKVFLECVQDMDHENMFWYRQDPGLGLRLIYFSYDVKMKEKGDIPEGYSVSREKKERFSLILESASTNQTSMYLCASSHGTGDAETQYFGPGTRLLVL.

V and J are TRBV19 and TRBJ1-3; TRBD1 matches at 8 bases. Germline CDR1 is LNHDA and CDR2 is SQIVND (reference sequence). The V segment lost 9 bases and the J segment 2 bases; nucleotides outside the gene matches: 3. The CDR3 is 13 amino acids. The CDR3 nucleotides are TGTGCCAGCGTACAGGGGGCTGGAAACACCATATATTTT. Protein sequence: CASVQGAGNTIYF.

The chain uses TRBV19 and TRBJ1-1; the D is unclear. Trimming removed 3 bases from V and 2 bases from J, with 13 bases in between. This CDR3 spans 15 amino acids. Per germline, CDR1 LNHDA and CDR2 SQIVND (reference sequence). CDR3 residues: CASSINPGPNTEAFF. CDR3 sequence (DNA): TGTGCCAGTAGTATTAATCCCGGCCCTAACACTGAAGCTTTCTTT.

The rearrangement uses TRBV5-1 and TRBJ2-7, with D hard to call. CDR1 and CDR2 (germline): SGHRS, YFSETQ. Trimming cost V 3 bases and J 5 bases, with 15 bases left between them. CDR3 length equals 14 residues. CDR3 coding DNA: TGCGCCAGCAGCTCTGTAGGACCTCTCAACGAGCAGTACTTC. The encoded protein is CASSSVGPLNEQYF.

The chain carries TRBV4-2 and TRBJ2-5, with unresolved D. The V gene's germline CDR1 is LGHNA and CDR2 YNFKEQ. This CDR3 contains 14 residues. Trimming removed 1 base from V and 0 bases from J, with 6 bases in between. In DNA, the CDR3 is TGTGCCAGCAGCCAAGGCAACAACCAAGAGACCCAGTACTTC. Its protein is CASSQGNNQETQYF.

V usage is TRBV5-1 and J usage is TRBJ2-5, with TRBD2 matching 10 bases. Germline V gene data show CDR1 as SGHRS and CDR2 as YFSETQ. The J segment lost 3 bases and the V segment lost 4 bases, leaving 6 bases of the junction unmatched. CDR3 length: 15 residues. The CDR3 DNA reads as TGCGCCAGCAGCCCGGATGGACTAGCGGAAGAGACCCAGTACTTC. It translates to CASSPDGLAEETQYF.

V usage is TRBV18 and J usage is TRBJ2-1; D is possibly TRBD1 or TRBD2 (5 bases each). The V gene's germline CDR1 is KGHSH and CDR2 LQKENI. CDR3 length equals 15 residues. V dropped 3 bases and J dropped 2 bases, with 11 bases sitting between them. The CDR3 sequence is CASSPPGPTYNEQFF. In DNA, the CDR3 is TGTGCCAGCTCACCCCCGGGACCAACCTACAATGAGCAGTTCTTC.